This T cell receptor (beta chain) was identified in a study of beta chain features in type 1 diabetes. The investigators reverse transcribed all of the isolated RNA, so they sequenced expressed TCRB transcripts. Only in-frame clones appear in the TCRdb table, and some are missing; sequencing was by immunoSEQ multiplex PCR. The table shows over 150,000 clones, with approximately 8.1% occurring only once. Trimming took 10 bases from V and 5 from J, leaving 20 bases between them. The CDR3 is 14 amino acids. CDR1 and CDR2 from the germline V gene are MNHEY and SVGAGI. This clone was found a few times. The sample consisted of central memory CD4+ T cells from blood. The clonotype was recovered from a man aged 18 to 35 in good health. The rearrangement joins TRBV6-5 to TRBJ2-5, with D possibly TRBD2 on 5 matching bases. The CDR3 sequence is CATQGWSPGETQYF. The CDR3 DNA is TGTGCCACCCAAGGATGGAGTCCGGGGGAGACCCAGTACTTC.